Following are 21 T cell receptor beta chains from one sample sequenced in a study of CD8+CD57+ T cells in acquired aplastic anemia. CDR3 and TCR beta VDJ profiling relied on a genomic DNA template. TCRdb ran MiXCR on the reads and lists one entry per CDR3 protein. Here the sample spans about 71,000 distinct CDR3 sequences, roughly 50% being singletons. The sequenced sample consisted of sorted CD4+, CD8+, or CD8+CD57+ T cells (not recorded which) from PBMCs. The receptors here all came from a human donor in good health, serving as a control.

This clonotype was observed at least ten times. V usage is TRBV7-9 and J usage is TRBJ2-7; 11 nucleotides line up with TRBD2. Trimming removed 4 bases from V and 2 bases from J; junction bases left unmatched: 10. CDR1 and CDR2 (germline): SEHNR, FQNEAQ (reference sequence). CDR3 length equals 17 residues. The CDR3 DNA follows: TGTGCCAGCAGCTATAAAGAGGGACTAGCGGCCGCCTACGAGCAGTACTTC. Its translation is CASSYKEGLAAAYEQYF.

The table lists this clonotype with a few counts. CDR3 sequence: CASSQVSSNYGYTF. Here the CDR3 DNA reads TGCGCCAGCAGCCAAGTCTCATCCAACTATGGCTACACCTTC. This chain joins TRBV4-3 and TRBJ1-2, with D uncertain. Germline CDR1 and CDR2: LGHNA and YSLEER. Trimming shortened V by 1 base and J by 2 bases, and 8 bases separated the two germline ends. The CDR3 consists of 14 residues.

This clonotype was seen repeatedly, ten times or more. This rearrangement joins TRBV5-8 to TRBJ2-7, with 8 positions matching TRBD1. This CDR3 region has 12 residues. CDR1 and CDR2 from the germline V gene are SGHTS and YDEGEE. V dropped 4 bases and J dropped 5; count of bases not matched to a gene: 2. CDR3 sequence (DNA): TGTGCCAGCAGCCGGACAGGGCACGAGCAGTACTTC. It yields the protein CASSRTGHEQYF.

This clonotype is categorized as medium-sized. The chain carries TRBV2 and TRBJ2-7; D gene uncertain. CDR1 SNHLY and CDR2 FYNNEI come from the germline V gene. The CDR3 loop spans 15 amino acids. Trimming removed 0 bases at V and 1 base at J, with 10 bases between. The CDR3 bases are TGTGCCAGCAGTGAAGCCGGTGTGGGGTCCTACGAGCAGTACTTC. It yields the protein CASSEAGVGSYEQYF. The full variable domain, rest sourced from reference TRBV2 and TRBJ2-7, is EPEVTQTPSHQVTQMGQEVILRCVPISNHLYFYWYRQILGQKVEFLVSFYNNEISEKSEIFDDQFSVERPDGSNFTLKIRSTKLEDSAMYFCASSEAGVGSYEQYFGPGTRLTVT.

The chain recombines TRBV20-1 with TRBJ1-2, with 9 positions matching TRBD1. The junction had 4 bases not matched to a gene; V was cut back by 5 bases and J by 3 bases. Germline-derived CDR1 and CDR2 are DFQATT and SNEGSKA (reference sequence). This CDR3 contains 13 residues. For the CDR3, the DNA is TGCAGTGCTTGGACAGGGGAACACTATGGCTACACCTTC. Residues: CSAWTGEHYGYTF.

The chain links TRBV18 to TRBJ2-1, with D possibly matching TRBD2 (6 bases). The CDR3 has 14 residues. V lost 2 bases, J lost 9 bases, and 14 bases lay in between. CDR1 is KGHSH and CDR2 is LQKENI in the germline V gene. CDR3 region: CASSPREAGFEQFF. The CDR3 region has the DNA TGTGCCAGCTCACCAAGGGAGGCCGGCTTTGAGCAGTTCTTC.

This clonotype occurred a few times. As DNA, the CDR3 is TGTGCCAGCAGCGCCCAATCGCAGGGGTTTGGCTACACCTTC. This translates into CASSAQSQGFGYTF. The chain employs TRBV9 and TRBJ1-2, with D maybe TRBD1 (6 bases). V dropped 3 bases and J dropped 7 bases, with 16 bases sitting between them. CDR3 length: 14 amino acids. Per germline, CDR1 SGDLS and CDR2 YYNGEE.

This chain connects TRBV9 to TRBJ1-5; D not certain. The CDR3 extends over 11 amino acids. Germline V CDR1 and CDR2: SGDLS, YYNGEE. V was shortened by 0 bases and J by 6 bases, with 1 base between the two germline ends. CDR3 in DNA: TGTGCCAGCAGCGTAGGTCAGCCCCAGCATTTT. This codes for CASSVGQPQHF. The whole variable domain, filled in from reference TRBV9 and TRBJ1-5, reads DSGVTQTPKHLITATGQRVTLRCSPRSGDLSVYWYQQSLDQGLQFLIQYYNGEERAKGNILERFSAQQFPDLHSELNLSSLELGDSALYFCASSVGQPQHFGDGTRLSIL.

Many counts were recorded for this clonotype. The chain has TRBV30 and TRBJ1-6; D gene uncertain. In germline, CDR1 is GTSNPN, CDR2 SVGIG (reference sequence). The length of the CDR3 is 13 residues. Trimming took off 4 bases at V and 1 base at J, with 5 bases between the two ends. CDR3: CAWTGSYNSPLHF. CDR3 in DNA: TGTGCCTGGACAGGTTCCTATAATTCACCCCTCCACTTT.

This chain joins TRBV11-1 and TRBJ1-3; 8 bases agree with TRBD1. V dropped 3 bases and J dropped 0; count of bases not matched to a gene: 4. CDR1 and CDR2 (germline): SGHAT, FQDESV (reference sequence). The CDR3 is 16 amino acids. The CDR3 bases are TGTGCCAGCAGCTTGGTAGGGACAGGCTCTGGAAACACCATATATTTT. It specifies CASSLVGTGSGNTIYF. Full variable domain (rest looked up from reference TRBV11-1 and TRBJ1-3): EAEVAQSPRYKITEKSQAVAFWCDPISGHATLYWYRQILGQGPELLVQFQDESVVDDSQLPKDRFSAERLKGVDSTLKIQPAELGDSAMYLCASSLVGTGSGNTIYFGEGSWLTVV.

Comment on this clonotype: This likely comes from a read error, as the CDR3 has no conserved phenylalanine or tryptophan at its end. This rearrangement joins TRBV2 to TRBJ1-1, with 8 positions matching TRBD1. CDR1 and CDR2 from the germline V gene are SNHLY and FYNNEI. J lost 1 base, V lost 8 bases, and 6 bases had no gene match. The CDR3 contains 14 residues. DNA of the CDR3: TGTGCCAGCGGAGGACAGGGCCCGAACACTGAAGCTTTCGTT. Translating it yields CASGGQGPNTEAFV.

CDR3 sequence: CASSTSGQDYGYTF. The CDR3 bases are TGCGCCAGCAGTACTTCCGGACAGGACTATGGCTACACCTTC. The chain is built from TRBV10-2 and TRBJ1-2; TRBD1 matches 7 bases. Trimming took 5 bases from V and 3 from J; bases not matched to a gene: 6. The germline CDR1 and CDR2 sequences are WSHSY and SAAADI. This CDR3 has 14 amino acids.

This clonotype was observed at least ten times. The chain carries TRBV25-1 and TRBJ1-4, with D unresolved. The V gene's germline CDR1 is MGHDK and CDR2 SYGVNS. This CDR3 is 14 amino acids long. The V gene lost 0 bases and the J gene lost 8 bases, with 10 bases spanning the gap. The CDR3 loop reads CASSEYGVAEKLFF. Written as DNA, the CDR3 is TGTGCCAGCAGTGAATATGGGGTTGCGGAAAAACTGTTTTTT.

This clonotype was seen ten or more times. This chain's CDR3 is CASSLGTGVYGYEQYF. CDR3 nucleotides: TGTGCCAGCAGCTTAGGGACAGGGGTTTATGGCTACGAGCAGTACTTC. The genes are TRBV7-9 and TRBJ2-7; 9 bases are a match to TRBD1. The V and J ends lost 1 base and 3 bases, in that order; junction bases with no gene match: 7. Per germline, CDR1 SEHNR and CDR2 FQNEAQ (reference sequence). The CDR3 contains 16 residues.

The gene calls are TRBV7-8 and TRBJ1-4; D is perhaps TRBD1 (6 bases). CDR3 length equals 15 residues. Germline V CDR1 and CDR2: SGHVS, FQNEAQ. The V end lost 6 bases, the J end lost 3 bases, and 14 bases lay between the germline ends. The CDR3 sequence: CASSHVDRPNEKLFF. The CDR3, as DNA: TGTGCCAGCAGTCACGTGGACAGACCTAATGAAAAACTGTTTTTT.

Ten or more counts support this clonotype. The J gene is TRBJ2-1, the V gene TRBV20-1; 7 bases map to TRBD2. The germline CDR1 and CDR2 sequences are DFQATT and SNEGSKA (reference sequence). The V and J ends lost 3 bases and 5 bases, in that order; junction bases with no gene match: 16. This CDR3 has 17 residues. This chain's CDR3 is CSASWAGRERQDNEQFF. In nucleotides, the CDR3 is TGCAGTGCTAGTTGGGCGGGGAGGGAAAGACAAGACAATGAGCAGTTCTTC.

The V and J genes are TRBV2 and TRBJ2-5; 11 bases align to TRBD2. The CDR3 extends over 14 amino acids. Germline-derived CDR1 and CDR2 are SNHLY and FYNNEI. The J segment lost 2 bases and the V segment lost 7 bases, leaving 3 bases of the junction unmatched. CDR3 in DNA: TGTGCCAGCACTTGGACTAGCGGGCAAGAGACCCAGTACTTC. Protein sequence: CASTWTSGQETQYF.

This clonotype appeared many times. The chain is built from TRBV20-1 and TRBJ2-3; 12 positions agree with TRBD2. This CDR3 is built from 18 residues. The trim removed 1 base at V and 3 bases at J, leaving 11 bases unmatched. CDR1 is DFQATT, CDR2 SNEGSKA, per germline (reference sequence). The CDR3 sequence is CSARALAGGHLVTDTQYF. CDR3 coding DNA: TGCAGTGCTAGAGCCCTAGCGGGAGGGCACTTGGTAACAGATACGCAGTATTTT.

The chain combines TRBV11-1 with TRBJ2-7; 7 positions match TRBD2. The junction had 11 bases not matched to a gene; V was cut back by 0 bases and J by 3 bases. The CDR3 is 17 residues long. The germline V gene encodes CDR1 SGHAT and CDR2 FQDESV (reference sequence). As DNA, the CDR3 is TGTGCCAGCAGCTTAGCCCCCGGGCCCGGGGGGATCTACGAGCAGTACTTC. Translated: CASSLAPGPGGIYEQYF.

The gene calls are TRBV7-2 and TRBJ1-1, with TRBD1 matching over 7 bases. Germline V gives CDR1 SGHTA, CDR2 FQGNSA. Germline trimming cut 8 bases from V and 8 bases from J; bases unmatched to any gene: 8. This CDR3 comprises 12 residues. This chain's CDR3 is CASGQELIEAFF. Here the CDR3 DNA reads TGTGCCAGCGGACAGGAGTTGATCGAAGCTTTCTTT.

This clonotype has more than one count but fewer than ten. The rearrangement joins TRBV25-1 to TRBJ2-5, with 7 bases identical to TRBD1. The germline CDR1 and CDR2 sequences are MGHDK and SYGVNS. J was trimmed by 1 base and V by 6 bases; bases with no gene match: 8. The CDR3 has 15 residues. The CDR3 is CASRWTGASQETQYF. DNA of the CDR3: TGTGCCAGCAGGTGGACAGGCGCCAGCCAAGAGACCCAGTACTTC. The full variable domain, with the rest looked up from reference TRBV25-1 and TRBJ2-5, is EADIYQTPRYLVIGTGKKITLECSQTMGHDKMYWYQQDPGMELHLIHYSYGVNSTEKGDLSSESTVSRIRTEHFPLTLESARPSHTSQYLCASRWTGASQETQYFGPGTRLLVL.